The rows below give T cell receptor beta chains drawn from one sample of a study of liver allograft versus peripheral blood T cells. TCRdb passed the reads through MiXCR, listing each CDR3 protein once. The data show about 3,100 distinct CDR3 sequences, 13% to 15% seen once. Receptors were obtained from a human patient who had a liver transplant. A subset of T cells may come from the graft donor. The CDR3 runs from the conserved cysteine through the conserved F or W. The D gene is left open where the match is weak. Only part of the rows carry a size: once, few, many, or a class if the clone is expanded.

J gene,V gene,D gene,clone size,CDR3 protein,CDR3 DNA
TRBJ2-7,TRBV20-1,TRBD2,NA,CSARETSGLYEQYF,TGCAGTGCTAGGGAAACTAGCGGTCTCTACGAGCAGTACTTC
TRBJ2-2,TRBV9,NA,few,CASSPKGARYTGELFF,TGTGCCAGCAGCCCGAAGGGAGCGCGGTACACCGGGGAGCTGTTTTTT
TRBJ2-7,TRBV10-3,TRBD1,many,CAINPGQGSYEQYF,TGTGCCATCAATCCGGGACAGGGGTCCTACGAGCAGTACTTC
TRBJ1-5,TRBV7-9,NA,NA,CASSLAGTNQPQHF,TGTGCCAGCAGCTTAGCAGGGACCAATCAGCCCCAGCATTTT
TRBJ2-3,TRBV18,NA,medium-sized,CASSPPTVTDTQYF,TGTGCCAGCTCACCACCGACAGTAACAGATACGCAGTATTTT
TRBJ1-2,TRBV7-9,TRBD1,NA,CASSLDWTGGQLGYTF,TGTGCCAGCAGCTTAGACTGGACAGGGGGCCAATTGGGCTACACCTTC
TRBJ1-1,TRBV6-5,NA,medium-sized,CASSYSIGFLNTEAFF,TGTGCCAGCAGTTACTCGATTGGCTTTTTGAACACTGAAGCTTTCTTT
TRBJ1-1,TRBV29-1,NA,NA,CSVGGNHMNTEAFF,TGCAGCGTTGGAGGGAACCACATGAACACTGAAGCTTTCTTT
TRBJ1-6,TRBV7-2,NA,medium-sized,CASSLGNRSPLHF,TGTGCCAGCAGCCTAGGGAATCGGTCACCCCTCCACTTT
TRBJ1-5,TRBV20-1,NA,many,CSARPAGEIKPQHF,TGCAGTGCTAGACCCGCAGGGGAAATCAAGCCCCAGCATTTT
TRBJ2-1,TRBV7-9,NA,medium-sized,CASSSSSYNEQFF,TGTGCCAGCAGCTCCTCGTCTTACAATGAGCAGTTCTTC
TRBJ1-2,TRBV27,NA,medium-sized,CASSPLIRFYGYTF,TGTGCCAGCAGTCCCCTTATCAGGTTCTATGGCTACACCTTC
TRBJ1-2,TRBV28,TRBD1,many,CASSSRTGLYGYTF,TGTGCCAGCAGTTCTCGGACAGGGCTATATGGCTACACCTTC
TRBJ2-6,TRBV9,NA,NA,CASSPSPGYGANVLTF,TGTGCCAGCAGCCCGAGCCCGGGATATGGGGCCAACGTCCTGACTTTC
TRBJ2-7,TRBV6-1,TRBD2,medium-sized,CATKEILGPSGEQYF,TGTGCCACCAAGGAGATTTTGGGGCCTAGCGGCGAGCAGTACTTC
TRBJ1-2,TRBV6-5,NA,medium-sized,CATQLGLNYGYTF,TGTGCCACCCAACTGGGTCTTAACTATGGCTACACCTTC
TRBJ1-6,TRBV19,NA,many,CASSIGGSSLHF,TGTGCCAGTAGTATTGGGGGCTCATCCCTCCACTTT
TRBJ1-1,TRBV13,TRBD1,medium-sized,CASSSSGQGATEAFF,TGTGCCAGCAGCTCCTCGGGACAGGGGGCAACTGAAGCTTTCTTT
TRBJ1-2,TRBV20-1,NA,medium-sized,CSARDKRGRGKISYGYTF,TGCAGTGCTAGAGATAAGCGGGGCCGAGGAAAAATCAGCTATGGCTACACCTTC
TRBJ1-5,TRBV19,NA,NA,CASSIVGIQPQHF,TGTGCCAGTAGTATAGTGGGGATTCAGCCCCAGCATTTT
TRBJ1-3,TRBV3-2,NA,NA,CASSRQVSGNTIYF,TGTGCCAGCAGCCGACAGGTCTCTGGAAACACCATATATTTT
TRBJ1-6,TRBV7-9,TRBD1,medium-sized,CASSLWGQGVSPLHF,TGTGCCAGCAGCTTGTGGGGACAGGGGGTTTCACCCCTCCACTTT
TRBJ1-1,TRBV6-5,NA,medium-sized,CASSYSLLTAEAFF,TGTGCCAGCAGTTACTCTCTTTTGACTGCTGAAGCTTTCTTT
TRBJ2-7,TRBV27,TRBD2,few,CASSWTSGGYEQYF,TGTGCCAGCAGTTGGACTAGCGGGGGCTACGAGCAGTACTTC
TRBJ1-5,TRBV6-5,NA,medium-sized,CASSSGLDPQHF,TGTGCCAGCAGTTCGGGACTGGATCCCCAGCATTTT
TRBJ2-3,TRBV6-5,TRBD2,medium-sized,CASSWTSWGSTDTQYF,TGTGCCAGCAGTTGGACTAGCTGGGGGTCCACAGATACGCAGTATTTT
TRBJ1-1,TRBV13,NA,medium-sized,CASSPGITKAFF,TGTGCCAGCAGCCCCGGGATCACCAAAGCTTTCTTT
TRBJ2-7,TRBV7-9,NA,medium-sized,CASSSPIYADSYEQYF,TGTGCCAGCAGCTCCCCTATATACGCGGACTCCTACGAGCAGTACTTC
TRBJ1-2,TRBV20-1,NA,many,CSAEPGRLNYGYTF,TGCAGTGCGGAACCTGGCAGGCTTAACTATGGCTACACCTTC
TRBJ1-2,TRBV5-6,NA,medium-sized,CASSLARDLNYGYTF,TGTGCCAGCAGCTTGGCTAGGGATCTTAACTATGGCTACACCTTC
TRBJ2-7,TRBV18,TRBD2,large,CASSPASGTYEQYF,TGTGCCAGCTCACCGGCTAGCGGGACCTACGAGCAGTACTTC
TRBJ2-7,TRBV27,NA,many,CASSLSSGTGSYEQYF,TGTGCCAGCAGTTTATCTTCCGGGACTGGTTCCTACGAGCAGTACTTC
TRBJ2-7,TRBV12-3/TRBV12-4,TRBD1,NA,CASSYQGASYEQYF,TGTGCCAGCAGTTACCAGGGGGCTTCCTACGAGCAGTACTTC
TRBJ1-3,TRBV5-5,NA,many,CASSRDTLSGNTIYF,TGTGCCAGCAGCCGCGACACCCTCTCTGGAAACACCATATATTTT
TRBJ1-1,TRBV12-3/TRBV12-4,NA,medium-sized,CASSSRRTEAFF,TGTGCCAGCAGTTCACGACGGACAGAAGCTTTCTTT
TRBJ1-1,TRBV19,NA,medium-sized,CASSIDREGKRVAFF,TGTGCCAGTAGTATAGACAGGGAAGGAAAGCGAGTAGCTTTCTTT
TRBJ1-2,TRBV6-5,NA,many,CASSFASQVLYGYTF,TGTGCCAGCAGTTTCGCATCACAGGTTCTCTATGGCTACACCTTC
TRBJ2-7,TRBV27,NA,medium-sized,CASKPTRSYEQYF,TGTGCCAGCAAGCCGACTCGATCCTACGAGCAGTACTTC
TRBJ1-2,TRBV19,NA,many,CASRYRENAWGYTF,TGTGCCAGTAGGTACAGGGAAAATGCATGGGGCTACACCTTC